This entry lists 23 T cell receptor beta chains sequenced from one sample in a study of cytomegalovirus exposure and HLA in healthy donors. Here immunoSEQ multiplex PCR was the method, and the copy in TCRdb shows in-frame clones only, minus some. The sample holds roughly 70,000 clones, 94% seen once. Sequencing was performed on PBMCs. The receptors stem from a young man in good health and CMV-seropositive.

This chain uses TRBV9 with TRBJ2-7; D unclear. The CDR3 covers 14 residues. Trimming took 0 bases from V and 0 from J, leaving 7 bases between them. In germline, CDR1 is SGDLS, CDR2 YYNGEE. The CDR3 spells CASSVGDNSYEQYF. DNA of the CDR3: TGTGCCAGCAGCGTAGGAGACAACTCCTACGAGCAGTACTTC. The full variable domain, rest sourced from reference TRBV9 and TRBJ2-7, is DSGVTQTPKHLITATGQRVTLRCSPRSGDLSVYWYQQSLDQGLQFLIQYYNGEERAKGNILERFSAQQFPDLHSELNLSSLELGDSALYFCASSVGDNSYEQYFGPGTRLTVT.

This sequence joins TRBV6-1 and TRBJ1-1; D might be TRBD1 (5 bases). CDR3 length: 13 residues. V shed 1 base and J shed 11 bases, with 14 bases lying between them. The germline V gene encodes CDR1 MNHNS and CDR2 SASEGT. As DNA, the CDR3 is TGTGCCAGCAGTGAAGGGGGGGGACTACTGGCTTTCTTT. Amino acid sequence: CASSEGGGLLAFF.

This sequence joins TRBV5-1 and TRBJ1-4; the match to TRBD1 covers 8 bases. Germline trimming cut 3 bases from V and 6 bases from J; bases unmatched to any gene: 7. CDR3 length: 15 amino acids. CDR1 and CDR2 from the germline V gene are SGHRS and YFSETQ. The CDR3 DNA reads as TGCGCCAGCAGCTCCCAGGGGGCGTTCCATGAAAAACTGTTTTTT. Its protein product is CASSSQGAFHEKLFF.

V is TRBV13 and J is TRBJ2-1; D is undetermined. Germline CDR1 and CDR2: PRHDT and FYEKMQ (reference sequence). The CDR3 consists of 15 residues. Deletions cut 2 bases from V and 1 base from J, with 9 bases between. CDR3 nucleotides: TGTGCCAGCAGCTTAACAAAATGGTCCTACAATGAGCAGTTCTTC. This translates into CASSLTKWSYNEQFF. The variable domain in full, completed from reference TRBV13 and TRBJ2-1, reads AAGVIQSPRHLIKEKRETATLKCYPIPRHDTVYWYQQGPGQDPQFLISFYEKMQSDKGSIPDRFSAQQFSDYHSELNMSSLELGDSALYFCASSLTKWSYNEQFFGPGTRLTVL.

For the CDR3, the DNA is TGTGCCAGCTCACCGGGACTAGCGGGATTAGGCTACGAGCAGTACTTC. Translated, it gives CASSPGLAGLGYEQYF. The chain combines TRBV18 with TRBJ2-7; TRBD2 agrees at 13 bases. V lost 3 bases and J lost 3; bases outside the gene matches: 5. The CDR3 covers 16 residues. Germline V CDR1 and CDR2: KGHSH, LQKENI.

The CDR3 region is CASSPSGNAPDTQYF. The CDR3 nucleotides are TGTGCCAGCAGCCCTAGCGGGAACGCGCCAGATACGCAGTATTTT. V and J are TRBV7-6 and TRBJ2-3; 9 nucleotides align to TRBD2. With V trimmed by 5 bases and J by 4 bases, 7 bases remained unmatched. Germline loops: CDR1 SGHVS, CDR2 FNYEAQ. The length of the CDR3 is 15 residues.

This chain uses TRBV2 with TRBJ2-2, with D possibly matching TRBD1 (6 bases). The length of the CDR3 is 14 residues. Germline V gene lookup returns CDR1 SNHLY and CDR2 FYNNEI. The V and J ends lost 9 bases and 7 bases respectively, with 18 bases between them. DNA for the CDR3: TGTGCCAGTTTACGGGCAGGGGCCTTCGGGGAGCTGTTTTTT. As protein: CASLRAGAFGELFF. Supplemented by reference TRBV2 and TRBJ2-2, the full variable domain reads EPEVTQTPSHQVTQMGQEVILRCVPISNHLYFYWYRQILGQKVEFLVSFYNNEISEKSEIFDDQFSVERPDGSNFTLKIRSTKLEDSAMYFCASLRAGAFGELFFGEGSRLTVL.

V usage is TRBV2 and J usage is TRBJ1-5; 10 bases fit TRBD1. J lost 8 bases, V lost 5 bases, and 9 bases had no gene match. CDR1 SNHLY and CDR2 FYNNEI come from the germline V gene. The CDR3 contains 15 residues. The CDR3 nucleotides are TGTGCCAGCAGTCGACAGGGGGCGGGCGTCGAGCCCCAGCATTTT. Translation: CASSRQGAGVEPQHF.

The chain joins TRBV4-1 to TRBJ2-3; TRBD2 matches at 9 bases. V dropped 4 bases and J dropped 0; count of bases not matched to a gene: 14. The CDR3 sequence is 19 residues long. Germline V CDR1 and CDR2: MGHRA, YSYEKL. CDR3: CASSPPYLGTSSSTDTQYF. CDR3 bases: TGCGCCAGCAGCCCACCTTACCTTGGGACTAGCTCTAGCACAGATACGCAGTATTTT.

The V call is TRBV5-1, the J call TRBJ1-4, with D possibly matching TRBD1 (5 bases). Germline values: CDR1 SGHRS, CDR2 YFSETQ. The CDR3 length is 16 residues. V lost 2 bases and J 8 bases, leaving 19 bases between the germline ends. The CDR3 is CASSFLGTPGGEKLFF. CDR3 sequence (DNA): TGCGCCAGCAGCTTTTTGGGGACGCCGGGAGGAGAAAAACTGTTTTTT.

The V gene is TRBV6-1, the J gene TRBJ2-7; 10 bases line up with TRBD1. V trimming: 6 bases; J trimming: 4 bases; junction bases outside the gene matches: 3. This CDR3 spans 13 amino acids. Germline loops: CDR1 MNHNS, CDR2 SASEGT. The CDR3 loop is CASRRQGAYEQYF. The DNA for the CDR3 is TGTGCCAGCAGAAGACAGGGGGCATACGAGCAGTACTTC.

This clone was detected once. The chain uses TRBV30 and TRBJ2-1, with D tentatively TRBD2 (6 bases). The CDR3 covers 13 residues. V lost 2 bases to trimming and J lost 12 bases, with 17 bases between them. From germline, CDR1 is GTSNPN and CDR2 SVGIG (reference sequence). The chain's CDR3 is CAWSPTPLGGQFF. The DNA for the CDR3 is TGTGCCTGGAGTCCAACCCCCCTCGGGGGGCAGTTCTTC.

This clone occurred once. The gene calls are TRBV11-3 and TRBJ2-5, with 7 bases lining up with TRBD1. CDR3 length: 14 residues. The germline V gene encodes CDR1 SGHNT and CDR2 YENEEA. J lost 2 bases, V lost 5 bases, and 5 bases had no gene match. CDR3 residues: CASSGRQGQETQYF. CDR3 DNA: TGTGCCAGCAGCGGAAGACAGGGACAAGAGACCCAGTACTTC.

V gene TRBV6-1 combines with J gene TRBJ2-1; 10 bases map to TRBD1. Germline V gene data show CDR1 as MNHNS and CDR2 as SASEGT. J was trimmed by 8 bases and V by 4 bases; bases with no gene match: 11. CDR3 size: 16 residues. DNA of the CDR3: TGTGCCAGCAGTGGGCAGGGACAGGGGTTAAAAGATGAGCAGTTCTTC. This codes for CASSGQGQGLKDEQFF.

DNA for the CDR3: TGTGCCAGCAGTGTTCTTGGCCCGCTGGCCAATGAGCAGTTCTTC. It translates to CASSVLGPLANEQFF. The V and J genes are TRBV6-1 and TRBJ2-1; D call uncertain. CDR3 length: 15 residues. CDR1 is MNHNS and CDR2 is SASEGT in the germline V gene. The ends were cut back, 4 bases at V and 6 bases at J, with 16 bases in the middle.

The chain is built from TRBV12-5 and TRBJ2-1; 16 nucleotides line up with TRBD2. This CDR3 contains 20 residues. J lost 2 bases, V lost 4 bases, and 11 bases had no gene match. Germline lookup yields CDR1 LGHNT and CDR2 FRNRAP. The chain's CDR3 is CASGYTVPGLAGGPYNEQFF. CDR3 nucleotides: TGTGCTAGTGGTTACACTGTCCCGGGACTAGCGGGAGGGCCCTACAATGAGCAGTTCTTC.

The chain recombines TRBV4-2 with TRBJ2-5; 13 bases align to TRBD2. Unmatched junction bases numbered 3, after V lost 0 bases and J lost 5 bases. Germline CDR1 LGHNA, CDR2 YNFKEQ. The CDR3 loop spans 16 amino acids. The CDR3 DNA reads TGTGCCAGCAGCCAAGATAGGACTAGCGGGAGTGAGACCCAGTACTTC. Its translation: CASSQDRTSGSETQYF.

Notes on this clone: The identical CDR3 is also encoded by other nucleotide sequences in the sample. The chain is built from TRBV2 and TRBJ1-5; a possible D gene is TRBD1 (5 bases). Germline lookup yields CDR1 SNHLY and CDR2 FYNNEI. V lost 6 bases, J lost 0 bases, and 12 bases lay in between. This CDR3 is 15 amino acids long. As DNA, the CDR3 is TGTGCCAGCAGGGGGGGGTCCTATAGCAATCAGCCCCAGCATTTT. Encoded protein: CASRGGSYSNQPQHF.

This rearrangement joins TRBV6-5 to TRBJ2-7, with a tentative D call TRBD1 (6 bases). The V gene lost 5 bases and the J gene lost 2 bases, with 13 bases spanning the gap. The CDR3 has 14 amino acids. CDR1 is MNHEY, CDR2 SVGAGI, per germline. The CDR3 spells CASSDGQGTYEQYF. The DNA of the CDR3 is TGTGCCAGCAGTGACGGGCAGGGGACCTACGAGCAGTACTTC.

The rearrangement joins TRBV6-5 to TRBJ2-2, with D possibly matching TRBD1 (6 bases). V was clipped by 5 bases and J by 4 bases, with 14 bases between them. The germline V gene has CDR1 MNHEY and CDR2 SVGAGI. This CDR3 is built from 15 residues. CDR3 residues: CASSPPGVGTGELFF. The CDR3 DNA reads TGTGCCAGCAGTCCCCCAGGGGTAGGCACCGGGGAGCTGTTTTTT.

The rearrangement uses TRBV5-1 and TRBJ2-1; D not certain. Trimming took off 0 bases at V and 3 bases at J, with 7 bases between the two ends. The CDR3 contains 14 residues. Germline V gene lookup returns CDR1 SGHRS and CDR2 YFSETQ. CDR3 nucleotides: TGCGCCAGCAGCTTGGGGCCAGTCTACAATGAGCAGTTCTTC. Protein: CASSLGPVYNEQFF.

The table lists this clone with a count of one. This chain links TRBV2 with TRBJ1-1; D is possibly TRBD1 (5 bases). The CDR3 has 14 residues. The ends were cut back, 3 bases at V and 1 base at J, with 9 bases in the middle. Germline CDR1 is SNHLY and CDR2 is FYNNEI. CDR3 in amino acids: CASSEGRGNTEAFF. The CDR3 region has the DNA TGTGCCAGCAGTGAGGGGCGGGGGAACACTGAAGCTTTCTTT.

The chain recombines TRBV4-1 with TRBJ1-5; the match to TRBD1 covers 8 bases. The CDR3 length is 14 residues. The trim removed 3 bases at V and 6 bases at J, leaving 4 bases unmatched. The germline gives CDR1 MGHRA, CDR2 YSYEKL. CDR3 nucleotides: TGCGCCAGCAGCCAGTTACAGGGGGGTCAGCCCCAGCATTTT. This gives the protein CASSQLQGGQPQHF.